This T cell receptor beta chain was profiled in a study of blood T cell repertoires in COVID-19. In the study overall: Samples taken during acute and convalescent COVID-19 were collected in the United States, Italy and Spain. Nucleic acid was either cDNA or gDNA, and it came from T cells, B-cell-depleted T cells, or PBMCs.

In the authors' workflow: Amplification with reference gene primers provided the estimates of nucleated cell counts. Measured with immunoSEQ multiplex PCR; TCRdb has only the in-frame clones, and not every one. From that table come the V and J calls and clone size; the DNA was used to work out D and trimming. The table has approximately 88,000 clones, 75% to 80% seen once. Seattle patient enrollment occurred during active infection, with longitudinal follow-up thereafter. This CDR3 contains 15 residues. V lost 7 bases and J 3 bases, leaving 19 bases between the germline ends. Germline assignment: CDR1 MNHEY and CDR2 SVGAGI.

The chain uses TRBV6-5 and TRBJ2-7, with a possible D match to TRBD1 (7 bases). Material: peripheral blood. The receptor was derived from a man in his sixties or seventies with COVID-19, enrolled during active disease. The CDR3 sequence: CASTKGAGLVYEQYF. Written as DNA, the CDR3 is TGTGCCAGCACCAAGGGGGCGGGGCTTGTCTACGAGCAGTACTTC.